A selection of T cell receptor beta chains follows, all from one sample in a study of HIV-infected patients and healthy controls. From the 5' RACE reads, TCRdb called clonotypes with MiXCR, one entry per CDR3 protein. The sample comprises 65,000 to 70,000 distinct CDR3 sequences, 15% to 20% of which are singletons, and around 6% rests with the top ten. Source material: CD4+ T cells from blood. All receptors derive from a human donor in good health. CDR3s include the opening cysteine and the closing phenylalanine or tryptophan. D genes are given only for firm matches. The size of a clone is reported for some rows only, either as once, few or many, or as a class for expanded clones.

>TRBD2|TRBV20-1|many|TRBJ2-1
TGCAGTGCCAGAGGGACTAGCGGAAACTACAATGAGCAGTTCTTC
CSARGTSGNYNEQFF
>-|TRBV9|many|TRBJ1-5
TGTGCCAGCAGCGTAAGTCTCAATCAGCCCCAGCATTTT
CASSVSLNQPQHF
>-|TRBV7-8|few|TRBJ2-1
TGTGCCAGCAGCTTTGAGACTAGTTTTAGGCAGTTCTTC
CASSFETSFRQFF
>-|TRBV19|many|TRBJ1-1
TGTGCCAGTAGTATCTTCAGCGACACTGAAGCTTTCTTT
CASSIFSDTEAFF
>-|TRBV21-1|few|TRBJ2-7
TGTGCCAGGGTATATAAAGGTCCTAGCGGTCCGTACGAGCAGTACTTC
CARVYKGPSGPYEQYF
>-|TRBV19|-|TRBJ2-6
TGTGCCAGTAGTAAAATGGGGGCCAACGTCCTGACTTTC
CASSKMGANVLTF
>-|TRBV7-2|-|TRBJ2-7
TGTGCCAGCAGCTTAAACTTCGGGCCCTACGAGCAGTACTTC
CASSLNFGPYEQYF
>-|TRBV5-1|-|TRBJ1-2
TGCGCCAGCAGCCCGGGGGCGACCCCCTATGGCTACACCTTC
CASSPGATPYGYTF
>TRBD1|TRBV6-2/TRBV6-3|few|TRBJ2-6
TGTGCCAGCAGTTGGGGACAGGGACGATCTGGGGCCAACGTCCTGACTTTC
CASSWGQGRSGANVLTF
>TRBD2|TRBV13|few|TRBJ2-7
TGTGCCAGCAGCCCCCCAAAGACTAGCGGGAATTGGGGCTCCTACGAGCAGTACTTC
CASSPPKTSGNWGSYEQYF
>TRBD2|TRBV6-2/TRBV6-3|-|TRBJ2-5
TGTGCCAGCAGTTACCCGGGACTAGCGAAAGAGACCCAGTACTTC
CASSYPGLAKETQYF
>TRBD1|TRBV29-1|-|TRBJ1-5
TGCAGCGTCATACAGGGGTTTAATCAGCCCCAGCATTTT
CSVIQGFNQPQHF
>TRBD2|TRBV7-2|many|TRBJ2-4
TGTGCCAGCAGCTTAGCCCCTAGCGGGCACAAAAACATTCAGTACTTC
CASSLAPSGHKNIQYF
>-|TRBV7-6|-|TRBJ2-7
TGTGCCTCTTCGGGACCCGGTAGGTCCTACGAGCAGTACTTC
CASSGPGRSYEQYF
>TRBD2|TRBV20-1|few|TRBJ2-7
TGCAGTGCTAGAGAACCCAGCGGGGGGGGCCCCGAGCAGTACTTC
CSAREPSGGGPEQYF
>-|TRBV11-3|-|TRBJ1-5
TGTGCCAGCAGCCCAGAGAGCAATCAGCCCCAGCATTTT
CASSPESNQPQHF
>-|TRBV12-3/TRBV12-4|-|TRBJ2-1
TGTGCCAGCAGGGGGGGGCTCACAGTCCCTAATGAGCAGTTCTTC
CASRGGLTVPNEQFF
>TRBD1|TRBV20-1|-|TRBJ1-2
TGCAGTGCTCGCCGGGACAGGGAAGTTCCCACCTTC
CSARRDREVPTF
>-|TRBV3-1|many|TRBJ2-7
TGTGCCAGCAGCCAAGTCGCTCTGCACGAGCAGTACTTC
CASSQVALHEQYF
>-|TRBV7-8|many|TRBJ2-1
TGTGCCAGCAGCCCCTTGGGGACCCGGCCTCGGAATGAGCAGTTCTTC
CASSPLGTRPRNEQFF
>-|TRBV27|few|TRBJ1-5
TGTGCCAGCAGTTTTAAGACGGGAAATCAGCCCCAGCATTTT
CASSFKTGNQPQHF
>-|TRBV25-1|-|TRBJ2-3
TGTGCCAGCAGTGAATGGGCAGGCGGCACAGATACGCAGTATTTT
CASSEWAGGTDTQYF
>-|TRBV6-5|-|TRBJ1-5
TGTGCCAGCAGTCCGAGGGTAGGGCGGCAGGGCAATCAGCCCCAGCATTTT
CASSPRVGRQGNQPQHF
>TRBD1|TRBV29-1|-|TRBJ2-4
TGCAGCGCAAGCGACAGGGGCTCAACAAAGGACATTCAGTACTTC
CSASDRGSTKDIQYF
>-|TRBV6-2/TRBV6-3|few|TRBJ1-5
TGTGCCAGCAGTCAAGGGGGGGGGGCGAATCAGCCCCAGCATTTT
CASSQGGGANQPQHF
>-|TRBV7-9|-|TRBJ2-5
TGTGCCAGCAGCTTAGGGGCCGGACAGTACCAAGAGACCCAGTACTTC
CASSLGAGQYQETQYF
>-|TRBV5-6|many|TRBJ2-7
TGTGCCAGCAGCTTAACAAGCTACGAGCAGTACTTC
CASSLTSYEQYF
>TRBD2|TRBV10-3|-|TRBJ2-7
TGTGCCATCAGTGACACTAGCGGCTACGAGCAGTACTTC
CAISDTSGYEQYF
>-|TRBV20-1|-|TRBJ2-1
TGCAGTGCTAGAGTTCAACAAGCGATTCCCTACAATGAGCAGTTCTTC
CSARVQQAIPYNEQFF
>TRBD1|TRBV4-2|-|TRBJ1-2
TGTGCCAGCAGCCGGTCCGGGACAGGGGTAAAAGGAAGTGGCTACACCTTC
CASSRSGTGVKGSGYTF
>TRBD2|TRBV2|many|TRBJ2-2
TGTGCCAGCAGCGGACTAGCGGGGCTCAGCGGGGAGCTGTTTTTT
CASSGLAGLSGELFF
>TRBD1|TRBV5-5|-|TRBJ2-7
TGTGCCAGCAGCTTGGTGGCGGGACAGGGGTTTTGGAACGAGCAGTACTTC
CASSLVAGQGFWNEQYF
>-|TRBV29-1|many|TRBJ1-1
TGCAGCGTCACCATTTTCGGTAGAGGAGAAGCTTTCTTT
CSVTIFGRGEAFF
>TRBD1|TRBV6-6|-|TRBJ2-7
TGTGCCAGCAGCTCCGCCGGGACAGGCGACCGAGGGGAGCAGTACTTC
CASSSAGTGDRGEQYF
>TRBD2|TRBV12-5|many|TRBJ2-1
TGTGCTAGTGGTCCCGGGACTAGCGGAGACAATGAGCAGTTCTTC
CASGPGTSGDNEQFF
>-|TRBV14|few|TRBJ1-1
TGTGCCAGCTCCCGACAGAACACTGAAGCTTTCTTT
CASSRQNTEAFF
>TRBD1|TRBV6-2/TRBV6-3|few|TRBJ1-4
TGTGCCAGCAGTTACCTCTCCCGGACAGGAGGAGCGGCGTATGAAAAACTGTTTTTT
CASSYLSRTGGAAYEKLFF
>-|TRBV29-1|few|TRBJ2-3
TGCAGCGCCGTGAACATCCTCCACGGCTTGGATACGCAGTATTTT
CSAVNILHGLDTQYF
>TRBD1|TRBV12-3/TRBV12-4|few|TRBJ2-7
TGTGCCAGCAGTTTAACCCAGGGGGTTGGCGAGCAGTACTTC
CASSLTQGVGEQYF
>TRBD1|TRBV20-1|-|TRBJ1-4
TGCAGTGCTAGGACAGGGGGCGTTGAAAAACTGTTTTTT
CSARTGGVEKLFF
>TRBD1|TRBV7-3|many|TRBJ1-2
TGTGCCAGCAGCTTAGGACCGGACCGGGACAGTGTGCGCTACACCTTC
CASSLGPDRDSVRYTF
>-|TRBV20-1|-|TRBJ1-2
TGCAGTGCTAGAGGGGGAGGGGGATTGAGTGGCTACACCTTC
CSARGGGGLSGYTF
>-|TRBV6-5|many|TRBJ2-1
TGTGCCAGCAGTTACTTTCCTTTCAGGACACAGTACAATGAGCAGTTCTTC
CASSYFPFRTQYNEQFF
>-|TRBV2|few|TRBJ1-5
TGTGCCAGCAGTGAAGGGCTTGGGCCCCAGCATTTT
CASSEGLGPQHF
>-|TRBV6-2/TRBV6-3|many|TRBJ1-1
TGTGCCAGCAGTTACCCCTTGGGGGTCGGACACACTGAAGCTTTCTTT
CASSYPLGVGHTEAFF
>TRBD1|TRBV28|-|TRBJ1-2
TGTGCCAGCAGTCCCGCCGGACAGGGGGCAAACGATGGCTACACCTTC
CASSPAGQGANDGYTF
>TRBD2|TRBV2|few|TRBJ2-1
TGTGCCAGCAGTGAAATCCCTAGCGGGAGAAGGGGTGAGCAGTTCTTC
CASSEIPSGRRGEQFF
>TRBD1|TRBV30|few|TRBJ1-2
TGTGCCTGGGAACTCCGCAGGGGGGGCTATGGCTACACCTTC
CAWELRRGGYGYTF
>-|TRBV6-5|-|TRBJ1-3
TGTGCCAGCAGTACGACAGTTGGAAACACCATATATTTT
CASSTTVGNTIYF
>TRBD1|TRBV24-1|many|TRBJ2-1
TGTGCCACCAGTGCCTCATGGGACAGGGACTACAATGAGCAGTTCTTC
CATSASWDRDYNEQFF
>TRBD1|TRBV6-5|-|TRBJ2-3
TGTGCCAGCAGAGAAACAGGGGGCGCGACAGATACGCAGTATTTT
CASRETGGATDTQYF
>-|TRBV25-1|-|TRBJ2-7
TGTGCCAGCAGTGTCCGCTCCTACGAGCAGTACTTC
CASSVRSYEQYF
>TRBD1|TRBV2|many|TRBJ2-7
TGTGCCAGCAGCGAGGGACAGGGGGCGCAGGAGCAGTACTTC
CASSEGQGAQEQYF
>TRBD1|TRBV20-1|few|TRBJ1-1
TGCAGTGCTAGGTTGGGACAGGTGATGGGCTTCTTT
CSARLGQVMGFF
>-|TRBV7-2|few|TRBJ1-5
TGTGCCAGCAGCTTAGGTGGGGGACGGGGTAATCAGCCCCAGCATTTT
CASSLGGGRGNQPQHF